The present T cell receptor beta chain was sequenced within a study of CD8+ T cells in alopecia areata. Trimming left V 4 bases short and J 4 bases short, with 7 bases between. This CDR3 contains 11 residues. The germline CDR1 and CDR2 sequences are SQVTM and ANQGSEA. Comment on this clone: Antigen: not known.

TCR sequencing used cDNA made by reverse transcription of extracted RNA. TCRdb keeps only in-frame clones here, not all; method: immunoSEQ multiplex PCR. The sample contains fewer than 150,000 clones, approximately 85% of which appear only once. Treatment defined: oral pan-JAK inhibitor, 5-10 mg twice daily. Sampling of alopecia areata patients yielded lesional scalp punch biopsies as well as peripheral blood. Overall study findings and caveats: The study also sequences resident alphabeta T cells of normal skin in scalp samples.

This specimen consisted of CD8+ T cells sorted from blood, obtained at week 4, from a patient treated with tofacitinib. The chain has TRBV29-1 and TRBJ1-2; no reliable D call. This TCR derives from a human donor with alopecia areata. DNA for the CDR3: TGCAGCGTTGTAGCTTCCTATGGCTACACCTTC. Protein product: CSVVASYGYTF.